The source of this TCR beta chain is a study of shared clonotypes between healthy human individuals. CDR1 is LNHNV, CDR2 YYDKDF, per germline (reference sequence). The CDR3 length is 16 residues. Unmatched junction bases numbered 11, after V lost 1 base and J lost 6 bases. Method: immunoSEQ multiplex PCR; TCRdb's copy keeps in-frame clones and lacks some. The table has over 1.5 million clones, about 98% seen once. Sequenced material: naive CD4+ T cells sorted from blood. The subset denotes: CD45RA+ positively selected. The origin of this receptor is a man aged 30-40 years in good health. This sequence joins TRBV15 and TRBJ2-5, with 7 positions matching TRBD2. This CDR3 reads CATSRGLGEGLQTQYF. The CDR3 coding sequence is TGTGCCACCAGCAGAGGCTTAGGGGAGGGGCTGCAGACCCAGTACTTC.